The entry below describes one TCR beta chain. This sample stems from a study of blood T cell repertoires in COVID-19. Overall study context: Material from acute and convalescent COVID-19 was sourced from the United States, Italy and Spain. Nucleic acid was either cDNA or gDNA, and it came from T cells, B-cell-depleted T cells, or PBMCs.

Losses at the gene ends were 3 bases for V and 5 bases for J; bases not matched to a gene: 5. The CDR3 runs to 14 residues. The germline V gene has CDR1 SGHAT and CDR2 FQNNGV. Per the original data handling: By means of reference gene primer amplification, nucleated cell counts were estimated. TCRdb's copy holds only in-frame clones and misses some; the assay was immunoSEQ multiplex PCR. V and J calls and clone size come straight from that table; D and trimming were deduced from the DNA. The sample gives fewer than 300,000 clones, 85% to 90% of which show up once; over 1.2% is in the top ten. The chain employs TRBV11-2 and TRBJ2-7, with 9 bases that match TRBD2. The TCR comes from a woman between 40 and 55 years old who had recovered from COVID-19. The sequencing sample was made of peripheral blood. CDR3 region: CASSFSGGGDEQYF. In DNA form, the CDR3 reads TGTGCCAGCAGCTTTAGCGGGGGAGGGGACGAGCAGTACTTC. Combining the CDR3 with reference TRBV11-2 and TRBJ2-7 gives the whole variable domain EAGVAQSPRYKIIEKRQSVAFWCNPISGHATLYWYQQILGQGPKLLIQFQNNGVVDDSQLPKDRFSAERLKGVDSTLKIQPAKLEDSAVYLCASSFSGGGDEQYFGPGTRLTVT.